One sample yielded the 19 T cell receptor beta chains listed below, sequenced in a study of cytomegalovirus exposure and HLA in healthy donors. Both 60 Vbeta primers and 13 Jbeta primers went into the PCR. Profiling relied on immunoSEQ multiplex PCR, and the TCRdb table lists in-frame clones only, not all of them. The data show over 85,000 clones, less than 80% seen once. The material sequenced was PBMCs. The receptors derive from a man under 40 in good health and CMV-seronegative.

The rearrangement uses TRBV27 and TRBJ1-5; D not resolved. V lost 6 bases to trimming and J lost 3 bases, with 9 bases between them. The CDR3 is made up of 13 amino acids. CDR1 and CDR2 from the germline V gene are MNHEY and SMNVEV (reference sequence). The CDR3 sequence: CASRSFPNQPQHF. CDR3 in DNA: TGTGCCAGCAGATCTTTCCCCAATCAGCCCCAGCATTTT.

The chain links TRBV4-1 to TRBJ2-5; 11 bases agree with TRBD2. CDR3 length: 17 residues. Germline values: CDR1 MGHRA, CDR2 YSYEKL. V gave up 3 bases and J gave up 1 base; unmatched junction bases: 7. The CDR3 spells CASSQTLAGGPQETQYF. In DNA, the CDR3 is TGCGCCAGCAGCCAGACCCTAGCGGGGGGCCCCCAAGAGACCCAGTACTTC.

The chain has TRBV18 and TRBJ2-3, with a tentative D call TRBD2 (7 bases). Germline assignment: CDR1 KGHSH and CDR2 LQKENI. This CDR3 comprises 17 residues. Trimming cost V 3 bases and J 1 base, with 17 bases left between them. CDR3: CASSPVTGGPRTDTQYF. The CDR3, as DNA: TGTGCCAGCTCACCTGTGACGGGGGGCCCCCGCACAGATACGCAGTATTTT.

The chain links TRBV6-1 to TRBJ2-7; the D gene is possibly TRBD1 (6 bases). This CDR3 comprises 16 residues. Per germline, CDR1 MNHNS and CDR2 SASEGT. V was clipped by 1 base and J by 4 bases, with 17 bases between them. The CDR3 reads CASSEDRYRVGYEQYF. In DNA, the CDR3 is TGTGCCAGCAGTGAAGACAGGTACAGGGTAGGATACGAGCAGTACTTC.

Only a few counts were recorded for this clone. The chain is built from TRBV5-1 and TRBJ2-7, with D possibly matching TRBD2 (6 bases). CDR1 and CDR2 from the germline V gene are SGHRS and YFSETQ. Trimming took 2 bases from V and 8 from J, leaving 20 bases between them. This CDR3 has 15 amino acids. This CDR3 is CASSFTGSYDAQQYF. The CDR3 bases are TGCGCCAGCAGCTTTACCGGGAGTTACGACGCCCAGCAGTACTTC.

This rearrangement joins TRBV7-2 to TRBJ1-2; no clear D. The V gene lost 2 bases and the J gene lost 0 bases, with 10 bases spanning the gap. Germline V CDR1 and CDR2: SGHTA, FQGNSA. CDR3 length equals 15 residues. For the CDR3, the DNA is TGTGCCAGCAGCTTAAACATAGCAGCTAACTATGGCTACACCTTC. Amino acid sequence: CASSLNIAANYGYTF.

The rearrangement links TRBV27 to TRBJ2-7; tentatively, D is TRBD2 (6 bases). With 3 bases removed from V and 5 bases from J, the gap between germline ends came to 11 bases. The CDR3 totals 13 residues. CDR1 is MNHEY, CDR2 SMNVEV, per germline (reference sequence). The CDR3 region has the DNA TGTGCCAGCAGTTTGGGATGGGGGGACGAGCAGTACTTC. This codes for CASSLGWGDEQYF.

In nucleotides, the CDR3 is TGTGCCAGCTCACCTAGGGGGCTGGGTGAAGCTTTCTTT. Translation gives CASSPRGLGEAFF. The V gene is TRBV18, the J gene TRBJ1-1; 7 bases agree with TRBD1. CDR3 length: 13 residues. Germline V lookup: CDR1 KGHSH, CDR2 LQKENI. The trim removed 3 bases at V and 7 bases at J, leaving 5 bases unmatched.

The CDR3 DNA is TGTGCTAGTGGTTTACGGACAGGGGGCCTTACAGATACGCAGTATTTT. Protein sequence: CASGLRTGGLTDTQYF. The J gene is TRBJ2-3, the V gene TRBV12-5; 11 nucleotides align to TRBD1. This CDR3 has 16 residues. In germline, CDR1 is LGHNT, CDR2 FRNRAP. J lost 3 bases, V lost 3 bases, and 5 bases had no gene match.

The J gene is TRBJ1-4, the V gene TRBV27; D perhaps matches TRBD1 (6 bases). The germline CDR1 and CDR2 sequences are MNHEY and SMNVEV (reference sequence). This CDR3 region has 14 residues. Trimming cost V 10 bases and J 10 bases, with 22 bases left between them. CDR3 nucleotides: TGTGCCACCCGGGGGGGCCTTGACATTCGAAAACTGTTTTTT. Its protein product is CATRGGLDIRKLFF.

The CDR3 here is CASSIDRDRNQPQHF. Written as DNA, the CDR3 is TGTGCCAGTAGTATAGATAGGGACAGAAATCAGCCCCAGCATTTT. V and J are TRBV19 and TRBJ1-5; 7 bases map to TRBD1. Germline CDR1 and CDR2: LNHDA and SQIVND (reference sequence). Trimming cost V 0 bases and J 4 bases; bases outside gene matches: 3. The CDR3 is 15 residues long.

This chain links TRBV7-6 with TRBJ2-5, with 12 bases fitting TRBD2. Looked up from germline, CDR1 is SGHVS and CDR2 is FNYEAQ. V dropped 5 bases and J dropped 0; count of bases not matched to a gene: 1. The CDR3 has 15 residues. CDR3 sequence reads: CASSRTSGDQETQYF. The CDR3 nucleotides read TGTGCCAGCAGCCGGACTAGCGGGGACCAAGAGACCCAGTACTTC.

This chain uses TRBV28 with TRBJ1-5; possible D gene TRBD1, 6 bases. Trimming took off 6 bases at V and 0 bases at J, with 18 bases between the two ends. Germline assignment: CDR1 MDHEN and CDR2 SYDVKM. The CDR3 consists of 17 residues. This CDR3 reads CASSRGDRGTSNQPQHF. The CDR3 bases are TGTGCCAGCAGCCGAGGGGATAGGGGGACTAGCAATCAGCCCCAGCATTTT.

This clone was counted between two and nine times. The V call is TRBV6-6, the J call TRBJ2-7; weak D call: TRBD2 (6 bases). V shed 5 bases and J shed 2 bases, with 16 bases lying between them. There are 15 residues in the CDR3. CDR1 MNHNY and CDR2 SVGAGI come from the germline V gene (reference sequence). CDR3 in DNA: TGTGCCAGCAGTAACCCCGGCGGGGTACCCTACGAGCAGTACTTC. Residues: CASSNPGGVPYEQYF.

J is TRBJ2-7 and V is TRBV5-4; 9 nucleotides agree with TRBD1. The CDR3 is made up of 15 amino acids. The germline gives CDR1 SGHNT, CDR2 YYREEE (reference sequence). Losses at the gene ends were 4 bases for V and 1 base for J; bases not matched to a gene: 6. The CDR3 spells CASSPTGGTSYEQYF. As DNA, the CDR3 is TGTGCCAGCAGCCCCACAGGGGGCACATCCTACGAGCAGTACTTC.

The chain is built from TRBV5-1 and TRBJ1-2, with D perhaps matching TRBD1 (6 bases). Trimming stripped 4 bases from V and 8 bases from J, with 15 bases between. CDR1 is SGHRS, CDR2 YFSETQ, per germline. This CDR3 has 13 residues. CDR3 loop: CASSLQPGEGYTF. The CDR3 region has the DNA TGCGCCAGCAGCCTACAGCCAGGGGAGGGCTACACCTTC.

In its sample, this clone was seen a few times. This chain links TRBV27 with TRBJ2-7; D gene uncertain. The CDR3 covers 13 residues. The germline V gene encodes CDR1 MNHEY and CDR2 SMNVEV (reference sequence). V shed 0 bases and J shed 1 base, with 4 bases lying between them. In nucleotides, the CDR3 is TGTGCCAGCAGTTTATCAGCGTCCTACGAGCAGTACTTC. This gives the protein CASSLSASYEQYF.

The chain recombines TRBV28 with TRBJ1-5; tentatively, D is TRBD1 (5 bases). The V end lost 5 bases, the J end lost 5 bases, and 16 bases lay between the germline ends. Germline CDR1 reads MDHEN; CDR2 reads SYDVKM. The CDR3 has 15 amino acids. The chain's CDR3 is CASSPFWGGDQPQHF. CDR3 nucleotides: TGTGCCAGCAGTCCTTTTTGGGGGGGGGATCAGCCCCAGCATTTT. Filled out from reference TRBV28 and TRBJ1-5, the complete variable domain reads DVKVTQSSRYLVKRTGEKVFLECVQDMDHENMFWYRQDPGLGLRLIYFSYDVKMKEKGDIPEGYSVSREKKERFSLILESASTNQTSMYLCASSPFWGGDQPQHFGDGTRLSIL.

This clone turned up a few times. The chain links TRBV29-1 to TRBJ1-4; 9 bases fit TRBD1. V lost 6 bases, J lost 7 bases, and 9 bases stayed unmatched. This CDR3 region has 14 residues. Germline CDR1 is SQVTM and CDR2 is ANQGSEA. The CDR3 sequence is CSVRPGQGAEKLFF. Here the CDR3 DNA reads TGCAGCGTCCGCCCGGGACAGGGAGCTGAAAAACTGTTTTTT.